This T cell receptor beta chain came from a study of breast tumors, draining lymph nodes, adjacent tissues. As regards this clonotype: The antigen is undetermined.

Germline V gene sequence: CDR1 MNHNY, CDR2 SVGAGI (reference sequence). V was clipped by 0 bases and J by 0 bases, with 9 bases between them. The CDR3 is 16 residues long. TCRdb re-called the multiplex PCR reads with MiXCR, one entry per CDR3 protein. The sample consists of 17,000 or so distinct CDR3 sequences, less than 45% of them appearing once. Whole-study results and caveats: Tumor TCR diversity was below lymph nodes but above nontumor tissue. The lymph node origin of tumor T cells was framed as consistent with a hypothesis, not demonstrated. Compared with basal-like, luminal-like tumors shared significantly more repertoire with nontumor tissue.

The source of this sequence is a female donor with breast cancer. Some clones in this sample may be carry-over from other donors' samples. V is TRBV6-6 and J is TRBJ2-1; maybe TRBD2 (6 bases). Sample: tumor-adjacent breast tissue. In nucleotides, the CDR3 is TGTGCCAGCAGTTACTCCCGGGGGAGCTCCTACAATGAGCAGTTCTTC. Translation: CASSYSRGSSYNEQFF.